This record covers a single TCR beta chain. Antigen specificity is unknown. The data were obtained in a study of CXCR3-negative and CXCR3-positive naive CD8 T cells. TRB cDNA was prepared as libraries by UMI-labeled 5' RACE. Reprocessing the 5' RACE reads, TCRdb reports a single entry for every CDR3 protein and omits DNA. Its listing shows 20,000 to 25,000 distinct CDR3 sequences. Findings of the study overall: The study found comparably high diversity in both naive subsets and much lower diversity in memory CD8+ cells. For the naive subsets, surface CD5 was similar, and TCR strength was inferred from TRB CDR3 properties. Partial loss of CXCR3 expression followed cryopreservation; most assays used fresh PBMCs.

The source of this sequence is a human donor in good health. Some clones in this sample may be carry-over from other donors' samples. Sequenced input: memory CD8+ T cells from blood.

Here the CDR3 reads CASSRLGLAGTDTQYF. The chain uses TRBV4-3 and TRBJ2-3; TCRdb names TRBD2, which stays unverified in the absence of DNA. Per germline, CDR1 LGHNA and CDR2 YSLEER. The CDR3 sequence is 16 residues long.